This entry lists 19 T cell receptor beta chains sequenced from one sample in a study of T-cell reconstitution after alpha-beta-depleted transplantation in children. As it was prepared, the TCRbeta library received unique molecular identifiers. TCRdb analysed the PCR reads with MiXCR anew, one entry per CDR3 protein. The sample records almost 600,000 distinct CDR3 sequences, 25% to 30% being singletons. The sequences come from PBMCs, collected before TCRalphabeta/CD19-depleted stem cell transplant. These receptors all come from a boy under two years old with Wiskott-Aldrich syndrome, due to receive a stem cell transplant.

In its sample, this clonotype was seen a few times. CDR3 bases: TGTGCCAGCAGCCGGGGACAGGTGATAACCTACGAGCAGTACTTC. Its protein product is CASSRGQVITYEQYF. This chain uses TRBV5-5 with TRBJ2-7; TRBD1 matches 8 bases. This CDR3 has 15 residues. V gave up 4 bases and J gave up 2 bases; unmatched junction bases: 8. Germline CDR1 is SGHKS and CDR2 is YYEKEE (reference sequence).

This chain joins TRBV9 and TRBJ2-1; TRBD2 matches at 8 bases. Germline CDR1 is SGDLS and CDR2 is YYNGEE. The CDR3 totals 16 residues. With V trimmed by 1 base and J by 10 bases, 13 bases remained unmatched. CDR3 protein: CASSVFRGRIRGEQFF. CDR3 in DNA: TGTGCCAGCAGCGTATTTCGCGGGAGGATCCGGGGGGAGCAGTTCTTC.

This clonotype came up a few times. The chain combines TRBV14 with TRBJ2-1; 10 nucleotides agree with TRBD2. Trimming removed 2 bases from V and 7 bases from J; junction bases left unmatched: 8. Germline CDR1 and CDR2: SGHDN and FVKESK. The CDR3 runs to 16 residues. The CDR3 region is CASSQLAGAARNEQFF. Written as DNA, the CDR3 is TGTGCCAGCAGCCAACTAGCGGGAGCCGCCAGGAATGAGCAGTTCTTC. Based on the CDR3 plus reference TRBV14 and TRBJ2-1, the full variable domain is EAGVTQFPSHSVIEKGQTVTLRCDPISGHDNLYWYRRVMGKEIKFLLHFVKESKQDESGMPNNRFLAERTGGTYSTLKVQPAELEDSGVYFCASSQLAGAARNEQFFGPGTRLTVL.

This clonotype occurred many times. The chain combines TRBV27 with TRBJ2-7, with D possibly matching TRBD1 (6 bases). Per the germline V gene, CDR1 is MNHEY and CDR2 is SMNVEV (reference sequence). V was cut by 6 bases and J by 0 bases, with 9 bases left in between. The length of the CDR3 is 13 residues. The CDR3 sequence: CASSSDSSYEQYF. CDR3 in DNA: TGTGCCAGCAGCTCGGACAGCTCCTACGAGCAGTACTTC.

This clonotype was detected a few times. The chain is built from TRBV5-1 and TRBJ1-1; D is perhaps TRBD1 (5 bases). The CDR3 runs 15 residues. The V gene lost 0 bases and the J gene lost 0 bases, with 9 bases spanning the gap. Per germline, CDR1 SGHRS and CDR2 YFSETQ. CDR3: CASSLAQGLNTEAFF. The CDR3 nucleotides read TGCGCCAGCAGCTTGGCTCAGGGACTGAACACTGAAGCTTTCTTT.

The chain uses TRBV7-6 and TRBJ2-7, with D possibly being TRBD2 (6 bases). CDR1 is SGHVS and CDR2 is FNYEAQ in the germline V gene. V lost 3 bases, J lost 2 bases, and 11 bases lay in between. This CDR3 is built from 14 residues. DNA of the CDR3: TGTGCCAGCAGCTTGAGGGGACTTCCCTACGAGCAGTACTTC. It translates to CASSLRGLPYEQYF.

This clonotype was picked up a small number of times. The genes are TRBV10-3 and TRBJ1-2, with 7 bases aligning to TRBD1. Losses at the gene ends were 4 bases for V and 6 bases for J; bases not matched to a gene: 2. CDR1 and CDR2 from the germline V gene are ENHRY and SYGVKD. This CDR3 has 12 amino acids. The CDR3 DNA reads as TGTGCCATCAGTGGGACAGGAGATGGCTACACCTTC. This codes for CAISGTGDGYTF.

This clonotype was observed a handful of times. The chain carries TRBV20-1 and TRBJ1-5; weak D call: TRBD1 (5 bases). The ends were cut back, 5 bases at V and 7 bases at J, with 15 bases in the middle. This CDR3 has 13 residues. The germline gives CDR1 DFQATT, CDR2 SNEGSKA (reference sequence). CDR3 amino acids: CSAQLQGDQPQHF. In DNA, the CDR3 is TGCAGTGCTCAACTGCAGGGAGACCAGCCCCAGCATTTT.

The chain is built from TRBV19 and TRBJ2-1, with D possibly matching TRBD2 (6 bases). Trimming took off 2 bases at V and 3 bases at J, with 11 bases between the two ends. The CDR3 length is 15 residues. Germline V gene lookup returns CDR1 LNHDA and CDR2 SQIVND (reference sequence). The CDR3 loop reads CASSIRTTNYNEQFF. Here the CDR3 DNA reads TGTGCCAGTAGTATACGGACTACAAACTACAATGAGCAGTTCTTC.

The chain links TRBV28 to TRBJ2-1; tentative D call: TRBD1 (5 bases). The germline gives CDR1 MDHEN, CDR2 SYDVKM. V lost 3 bases, J lost 6 bases, and 15 bases lay in between. CDR3 length: 15 residues. The CDR3, as DNA: TGTGCCAGCAGTTTGGCAGGGTTCGACCTCAATGAGCAGTTCTTC. Amino acids: CASSLAGFDLNEQFF.

The chain employs TRBV10-3 and TRBJ2-7; 12 bases line up with TRBD2. This CDR3 region has 18 residues. Losses at the gene ends were 4 bases for V and 2 bases for J; bases not matched to a gene: 12. Germline values: CDR1 ENHRY, CDR2 SYGVKD. Here the CDR3 reads CAISGASGRDLETYEQYF. DNA for the CDR3: TGTGCCATCAGTGGGGCTAGCGGGAGGGACCTAGAGACCTACGAGCAGTACTTC.

This clonotype has a count of ten or more. V is TRBV5-1 and J is TRBJ2-1; D remains unclear. Looked up from germline, CDR1 is SGHRS and CDR2 is YFSETQ. V was clipped by 0 bases and J by 8 bases, with 12 bases between them. There are 14 residues in the CDR3. This chain's CDR3 is CASSLAFGADEQFF. In nucleotides, the CDR3 is TGCGCCAGCAGCTTGGCCTTTGGTGCGGATGAGCAGTTCTTC.

The V gene is TRBV5-5, the J gene TRBJ1-1; 8 nucleotides line up with TRBD1. After removal of 6 bases from V and 1 base from J, the junction contained 8 bases not matched to a gene. The CDR3 consists of 15 residues. Germline-derived CDR1 and CDR2 are SGHKS and YYEKEE (reference sequence). The CDR3 nucleotides read TGTGCCAGCACCAAACCCGGGACAGGGAACACTGAAGCTTTCTTT. Its protein product is CASTKPGTGNTEAFF. The full variable domain, in which reference TRBV5-5 and TRBJ1-1 provide the parts outside the CDR3, is DAGVTQSPTHLIKTRGQQVTLRCSPISGHKSVSWYQQVLGQGPQFIFQYYEKEERGRGNFPDRFSARQFPNYSSELNVNALLLGDSALYLCASTKPGTGNTEAFFGQGTRLTVV.

The chain links TRBV5-6 to TRBJ2-5, with 8 bases aligning to TRBD1. The CDR3 runs to 16 residues. Losses at the gene ends were 0 bases for V and 3 bases for J; bases not matched to a gene: 7. Germline assignment: CDR1 SGHDT and CDR2 YYEEEE. In DNA, the CDR3 is TGTGCCAGCAGCTTGGAGGTGTCGGGACAGGAAGAGACCCAGTACTTC. Translation: CASSLEVSGQEETQYF.

This clonotype was seen at least ten times. The chain has TRBV28 and TRBJ1-3; D unresolved. There are 12 residues in the CDR3. CDR1 and CDR2 (germline): MDHEN, SYDVKM. Trimming stripped 5 bases from V and 2 bases from J, with 4 bases between. CDR3: CASSVTGNTIYF. CDR3 bases: TGTGCCAGCAGTGTAACTGGAAACACCATATATTTT.

This clonotype was detected only a few times. The genes are TRBV29-1 and TRBJ2-3, with a possible D match to TRBD2 (6 bases). Germline V gene sequence: CDR1 SQVTM, CDR2 ANQGSEA. The germline V and J ends were trimmed by 0 bases and 4 bases, with 8 bases remaining between them. The CDR3 is 13 residues long. In DNA form, the CDR3 reads TGCAGCGTTGAAGATCCGGGAGCAGATACGCAGTATTTT. Amino acids: CSVEDPGADTQYF.

This clonotype was counted a few times. The chain carries TRBV6-5 and TRBJ2-4; the D gene is possibly TRBD2 (6 bases). CDR1 and CDR2 (germline): MNHEY, SVGAGI. This CDR3 region has 16 residues. Between the trimmed V and J ends, which lost 2 bases and 2 bases, there was a span of 13 bases. The CDR3, as DNA: TGTGCCAGCAGTTACGGTGGGGAGGCGACCAAAAACATTCAGTACTTC. It specifies CASSYGGEATKNIQYF.

V is TRBV6-5 and J is TRBJ2-4; 7 nucleotides agree with TRBD1. J gave up 5 bases and V 2 bases, and 3 bases lay outside the gene matches. The CDR3 length is 14 residues. The germline V gene encodes CDR1 MNHEY and CDR2 SVGAGI. The CDR3 sequence: CASSYPGQENIQYF. DNA of the CDR3: TGTGCCAGCAGTTACCCCGGACAGGAAAACATTCAGTACTTC.

The chain is built from TRBV28 and TRBJ2-7; a possible D gene is TRBD1 (6 bases). The CDR3 runs to 15 residues. Germline CDR1 is MDHEN and CDR2 is SYDVKM. The germline V and J ends were trimmed by 5 bases and 3 bases, with 17 bases remaining between them. The CDR3 is CASSPRGRLGYEQYF. Here the CDR3 DNA reads TGTGCCAGCAGTCCCAGGGGCCGCCTGGGCTACGAGCAGTACTTC.